This TCR beta chain was captured in a study of T cells in Graves' hyperthyroidism and ophthalmopathy. About the study: Peripheral blood draws took place at initial diagnosis, ahead of any treatment. Broader study findings: Ophthalmopathy, which appeared later, was predicted by the model a median around 6.5 months before onset. Blood samples included most of the expanded thyroid clonotypes exceeding 0.001.

As regards this clonotype: The antigen is undetermined. A much larger clone sits a single nucleotide away, making a read error possible.

Patients aged 18 to 65 had newly diagnosed hyperthyroidism lasting under 2 months. Amplification of TCR beta CDR3 regions was performed using RNA transcripts as template. TCR CDR3 regions were first amplified by RT-PCR with HTBI primers. TCRdb reanalysed the multiplex PCR reads using MiXCR and keeps one entry per CDR3 protein. This table has over 700,000 distinct CDR3 sequences, roughly a third appearing once. CDR1 is SGHVS, CDR2 FNYEAQ, per germline. There are 15 residues in the CDR3. Material for sequencing was blood. The V call is TRBV7-6, the J call TRBJ2-7; TRBD2 aligns across 14 bases. This clonotype was obtained from a woman in her 40s with Graves' hyperthyroidism. DNA for the CDR3: TGTGCCGGCAGCTCCTTGTTACGGACTAGCGGGGGGATTGTCTTC. Residues: CAGSSLLRTSGGIVF.